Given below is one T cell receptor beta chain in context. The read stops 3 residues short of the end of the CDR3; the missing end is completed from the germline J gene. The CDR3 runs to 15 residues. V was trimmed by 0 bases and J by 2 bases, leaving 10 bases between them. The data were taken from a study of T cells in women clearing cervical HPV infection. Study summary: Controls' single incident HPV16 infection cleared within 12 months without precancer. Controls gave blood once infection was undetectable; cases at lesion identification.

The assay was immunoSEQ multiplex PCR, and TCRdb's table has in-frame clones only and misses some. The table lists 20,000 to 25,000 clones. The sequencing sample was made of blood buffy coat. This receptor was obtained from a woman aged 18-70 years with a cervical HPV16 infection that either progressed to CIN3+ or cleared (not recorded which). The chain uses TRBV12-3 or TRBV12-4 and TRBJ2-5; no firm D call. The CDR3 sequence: CASSLARPAQETQYF. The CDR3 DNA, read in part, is TGTGCCAGCAGTTTAGCGCGGCCCGCGCAAGAGACC.